Below, 7 T cell receptor beta chains from the same sample are listed, as sequenced in a study of cytomegalovirus exposure and HLA in healthy donors. The PCR had 60 Vbeta and 13 Jbeta primers. Measured with immunoSEQ multiplex PCR; TCRdb has only the in-frame clones, and not every one. The sample includes some 200,000 clones, under 80% of them seen just once. Sequenced input: PBMCs. The receptors shown here come from a female donor in good health and CMV-seronegative.

This clone turned up a few times. V is TRBV19 and J is TRBJ1-4; no definite D call. The germline gives CDR1 LNHDA, CDR2 SQIVND (reference sequence). This CDR3 is 14 amino acids long. Trimming removed 8 bases at V and 8 bases at J, with 18 bases between. The CDR3 here is CASLVPNSNEKLFF. CDR3 nucleotides: TGTGCCAGTTTGGTCCCAAACAGCAACGAAAAACTGTTTTTT. Drawing the rest from reference TRBV19 and TRBJ1-4, the complete variable domain is DGGITQSPKYLFRKEGQNVTLSCEQNLNHDAMYWYRQDPGQGLRLIYYSQIVNDFQKGDIAEGYSVSREKKESFPLTVTSAQKNPTAFYLCASLVPNSNEKLFFGSGTQLSVL.

The CDR3 sequence is CASGFQSYNEQFF. The DNA for the CDR3 is TGTGCTAGTGGTTTCCAGTCCTACAATGAGCAGTTCTTC. The chain has TRBV12-5 and TRBJ2-1; D is uncertain. V was pared by 3 bases and J by 1 base, with 4 bases between. Germline V gene lookup returns CDR1 LGHNT and CDR2 FRNRAP. The CDR3 contains 13 residues.

CDR3 sequence: CASSQQGGRNNSPLHF. As DNA, the CDR3 is TGTGCCAGCAGCCAGCAGGGGGGAAGAAATAATTCACCCCTCCACTTT. The chain couples TRBV7-2 to TRBJ1-6, with TRBD1 matching over 7 bases. CDR1 SGHTA and CDR2 FQGNSA come from the germline V gene. This CDR3 has 16 residues. V was pared by 5 bases and J by 5 bases, with 9 bases of the junction left unmatched.

This rearrangement joins TRBV28 to TRBJ1-1, with 9 nucleotides matching TRBD1. The CDR3 is made up of 15 amino acids. CDR1 and CDR2 from the germline V gene are MDHEN and SYDVKM. V lost 4 bases, J lost 4 bases, and 7 bases stayed unmatched. CDR3: CASSSPGTGSTEAFF. CDR3 coding DNA: TGTGCCAGCAGTTCTCCCGGGACAGGGAGCACTGAAGCTTTCTTT.

This clone appeared a single time. The chain carries TRBV27 and TRBJ1-2; possibly TRBD1 for D (6 bases). V was shortened by 6 bases and J by 0 bases, with 11 bases between the two germline ends. The CDR3 totals 14 residues. Germline CDR1 MNHEY, CDR2 SMNVEV (reference sequence). CDR3 DNA: TGTGCCAGCAGCCAGGACAGCCCTAACTATGGCTACACCTTC. It translates to CASSQDSPNYGYTF.

The V call is TRBV9, the J call TRBJ1-5; D ambiguous. Germline CDR1 and CDR2: SGDLS and YYNGEE. V gave up 6 bases and J gave up 2 bases, with 9 bases separating them. The CDR3 runs 13 residues. CDR3 amino acids: CASTAPGNQPQHF. For the CDR3, the DNA is TGTGCCAGCACTGCCCCAGGCAATCAGCCCCAGCATTTT.

This rearrangement joins TRBV7-2 to TRBJ2-4; 13 bases map to TRBD2. Germline loops: CDR1 SGHTA, CDR2 FQGNSA. This CDR3 region has 17 residues. J lost 2 bases, V lost 3 bases, and 4 bases had no gene match. The CDR3 sequence: CASSFGLAGESKNIQYF. DNA of the CDR3: TGTGCCAGCAGCTTCGGACTAGCGGGGGAGTCCAAAAACATTCAGTACTTC.